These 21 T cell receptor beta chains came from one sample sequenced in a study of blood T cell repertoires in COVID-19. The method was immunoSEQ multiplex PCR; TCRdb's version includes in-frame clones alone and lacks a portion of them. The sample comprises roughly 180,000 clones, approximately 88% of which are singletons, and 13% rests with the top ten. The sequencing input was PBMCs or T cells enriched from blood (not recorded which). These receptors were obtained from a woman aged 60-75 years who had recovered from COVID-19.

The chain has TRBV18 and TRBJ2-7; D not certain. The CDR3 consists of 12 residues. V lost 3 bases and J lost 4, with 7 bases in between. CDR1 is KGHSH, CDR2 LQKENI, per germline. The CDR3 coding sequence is TGTGCCAGCTCACCTGACACTTACGAGCAGTACTTC. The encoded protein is CASSPDTYEQYF. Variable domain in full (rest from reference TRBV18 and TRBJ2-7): NAGVMQNPRHLVRRRGQEARLRCSPMKGHSHVYWYRQLPEEGLKFMVYLQKENIIDESGMPKERFSAEFPKEGPSILRIQQVVRGDSAAYFCASSPDTYEQYFGPGTRLTVT.

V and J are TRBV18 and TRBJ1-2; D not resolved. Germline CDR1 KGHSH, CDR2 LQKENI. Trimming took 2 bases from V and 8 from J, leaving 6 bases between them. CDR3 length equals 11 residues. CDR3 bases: TGTGCCAGCTCACCAGGAGAAGGCTACACCTTC. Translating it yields CASSPGEGYTF. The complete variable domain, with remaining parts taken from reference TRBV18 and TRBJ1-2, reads NAGVMQNPRHLVRRRGQEARLRCSPMKGHSHVYWYRQLPEEGLKFMVYLQKENIIDESGMPKERFSAEFPKEGPSILRIQQVVRGDSAAYFCASSPGEGYTFGSGTRLTVV.

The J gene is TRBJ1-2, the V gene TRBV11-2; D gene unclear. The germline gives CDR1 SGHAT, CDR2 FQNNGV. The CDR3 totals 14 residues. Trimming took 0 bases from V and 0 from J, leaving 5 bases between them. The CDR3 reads CASSLELANYGYTF. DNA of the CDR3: TGTGCCAGCAGCTTAGAGTTAGCTAACTATGGCTACACCTTC.

CDR3 DNA sequence: TGTGCCAGCAGCCCGAGGCGCCAGGGGGCGAAGACCTTTACTGGGGCCAACGTCCTGACTTTC. Its protein product is CASSPRRQGAKTFTGANVLTF. The rearrangement joins TRBV14 to TRBJ2-6; 8 bases align to TRBD1. The germline gives CDR1 SGHDN, CDR2 FVKESK. This CDR3 comprises 21 residues. V gave up 4 bases and J gave up 2 bases; unmatched junction bases: 19.

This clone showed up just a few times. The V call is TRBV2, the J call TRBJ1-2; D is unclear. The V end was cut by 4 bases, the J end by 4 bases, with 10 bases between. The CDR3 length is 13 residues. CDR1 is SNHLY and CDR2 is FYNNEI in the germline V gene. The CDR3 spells CASSAQRGYGYTF. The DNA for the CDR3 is TGTGCCAGCAGTGCCCAACGGGGCTATGGCTACACCTTC. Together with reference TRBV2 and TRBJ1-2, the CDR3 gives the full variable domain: EPEVTQTPSHQVTQMGQEVILRCVPISNHLYFYWYRQILGQKVEFLVSFYNNEISEKSEIFDDQFSVERPDGSNFTLKIRSTKLEDSAMYFCASSAQRGYGYTFGSGTRLTVV.

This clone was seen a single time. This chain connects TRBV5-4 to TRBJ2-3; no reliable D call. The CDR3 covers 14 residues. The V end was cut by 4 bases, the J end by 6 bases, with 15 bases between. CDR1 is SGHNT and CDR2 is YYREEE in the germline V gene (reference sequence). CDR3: CASSLATFGDTQYF. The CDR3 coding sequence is TGTGCCAGCAGCCTTGCCACTTTCGGGGATACGCAGTATTTT.

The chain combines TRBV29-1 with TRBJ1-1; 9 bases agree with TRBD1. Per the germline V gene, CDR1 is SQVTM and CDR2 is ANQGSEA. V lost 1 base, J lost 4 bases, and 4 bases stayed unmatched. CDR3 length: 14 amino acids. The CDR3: CSVEGRQGGTEAFF. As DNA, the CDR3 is TGCAGCGTTGAAGGCCGACAGGGGGGCACTGAAGCTTTCTTT.

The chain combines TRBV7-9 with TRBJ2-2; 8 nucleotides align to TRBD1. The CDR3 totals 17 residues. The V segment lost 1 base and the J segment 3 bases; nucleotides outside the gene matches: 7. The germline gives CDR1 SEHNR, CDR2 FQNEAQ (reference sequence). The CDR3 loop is CASSLGQGASDTGELFF. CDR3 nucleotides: TGTGCCAGCAGCTTAGGCCAGGGGGCTTCAGACACCGGGGAGCTGTTTTTT.

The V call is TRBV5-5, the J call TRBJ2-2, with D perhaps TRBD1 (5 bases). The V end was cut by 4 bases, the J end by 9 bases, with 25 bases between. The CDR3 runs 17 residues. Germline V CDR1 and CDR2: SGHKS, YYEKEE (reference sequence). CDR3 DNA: TGTGCCAGCAGCCACTGGGGCCTATCGACCTACCGGTGGGAGCTGTTTTTT. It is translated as CASSHWGLSTYRWELFF.

The CDR3 here is CASSQTGNYEQYF. The CDR3, as DNA: TGTGCCAGCAGCCAGACCGGGAACTACGAGCAGTACTTC. V and J are TRBV7-9 and TRBJ2-7; tentative D call: TRBD2 (5 bases). This CDR3 has 13 residues. V shed 5 bases and J shed 3 bases, with 11 bases lying between them. Germline V gene sequence: CDR1 SEHNR, CDR2 FQNEAQ (reference sequence).

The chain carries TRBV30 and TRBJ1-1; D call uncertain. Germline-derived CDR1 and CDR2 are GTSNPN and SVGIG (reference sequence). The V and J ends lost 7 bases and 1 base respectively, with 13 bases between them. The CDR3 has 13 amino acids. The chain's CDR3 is CAFLAIENTEAFF. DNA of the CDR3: TGTGCCTTCTTAGCGATAGAGAACACTGAAGCTTTCTTT.

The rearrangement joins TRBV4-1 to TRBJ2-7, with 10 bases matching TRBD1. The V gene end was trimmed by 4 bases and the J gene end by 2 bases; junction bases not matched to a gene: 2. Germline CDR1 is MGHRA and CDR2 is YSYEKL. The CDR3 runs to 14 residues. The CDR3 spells CASSLTGGTYEQYF. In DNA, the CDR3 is TGCGCCAGCAGCCTGACAGGGGGCACCTACGAGCAGTACTTC.

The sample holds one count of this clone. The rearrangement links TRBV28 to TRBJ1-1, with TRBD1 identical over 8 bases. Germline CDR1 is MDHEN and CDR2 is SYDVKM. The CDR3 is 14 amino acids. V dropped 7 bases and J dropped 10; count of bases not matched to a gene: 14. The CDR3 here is CASTFAGGRRLAFF. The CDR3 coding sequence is TGTGCCAGCACCTTCGCAGGGGGCCGCAGGCTAGCTTTCTTT.

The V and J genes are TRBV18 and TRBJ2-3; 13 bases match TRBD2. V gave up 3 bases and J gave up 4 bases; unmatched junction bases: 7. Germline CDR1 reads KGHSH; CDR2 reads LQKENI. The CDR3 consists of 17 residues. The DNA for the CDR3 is TGTGCCAGCTCACCCCGACTAGCGGGAGGAGGCGCAGATACGCAGTATTTT. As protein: CASSPRLAGGGADTQYF.

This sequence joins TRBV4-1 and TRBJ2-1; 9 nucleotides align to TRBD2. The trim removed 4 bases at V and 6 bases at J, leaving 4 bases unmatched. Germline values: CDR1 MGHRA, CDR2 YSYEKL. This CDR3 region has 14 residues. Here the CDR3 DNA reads TGCGCCAGCAGCCGCGGGGGGGCGGGCAATGAGCAGTTCTTC. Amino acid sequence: CASSRGGAGNEQFF.

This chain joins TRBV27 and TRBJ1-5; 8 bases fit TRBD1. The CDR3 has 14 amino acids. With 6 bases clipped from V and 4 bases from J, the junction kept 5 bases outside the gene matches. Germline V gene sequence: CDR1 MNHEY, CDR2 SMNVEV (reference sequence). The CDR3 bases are TGTGCCAGCAGCCGACAGGGGTTAAATCAGCCCCAGCATTTT. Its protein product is CASSRQGLNQPQHF.

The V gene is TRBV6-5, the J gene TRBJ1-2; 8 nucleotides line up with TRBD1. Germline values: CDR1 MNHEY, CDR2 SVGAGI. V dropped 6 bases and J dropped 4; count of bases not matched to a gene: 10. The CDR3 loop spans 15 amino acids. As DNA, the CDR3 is TGTGCCAGCAGATTACAAACCGGGACAGGCTATGGCTACACCTTC. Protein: CASRLQTGTGYGYTF.

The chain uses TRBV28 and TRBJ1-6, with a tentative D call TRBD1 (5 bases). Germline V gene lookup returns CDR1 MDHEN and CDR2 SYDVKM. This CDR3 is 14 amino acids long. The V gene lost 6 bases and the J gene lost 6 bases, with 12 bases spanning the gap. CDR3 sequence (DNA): TGTGCCAGCAGGAATGGGGGGGGTAATTCACCCCTCCACTTT. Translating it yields CASRNGGGNSPLHF.

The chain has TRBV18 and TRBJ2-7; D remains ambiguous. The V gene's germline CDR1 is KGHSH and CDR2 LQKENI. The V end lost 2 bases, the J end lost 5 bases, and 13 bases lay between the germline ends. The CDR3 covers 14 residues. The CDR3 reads CASSPGQAPDEQYF. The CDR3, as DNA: TGTGCCAGCTCACCAGGGCAGGCCCCGGACGAGCAGTACTTC.

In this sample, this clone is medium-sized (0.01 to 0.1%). DNA of the CDR3: TGTGCCAGCAGCCGGTCAAATGTAGATGAGCAGTTCTTC. It translates to CASSRSNVDEQFF. The chain links TRBV7-8 to TRBJ2-1; unclear D gene. Per the germline V gene, CDR1 is SGHVS and CDR2 is FQNEAQ. The CDR3 runs to 13 residues. V was pared by 5 bases and J by 8 bases, with 13 bases between.

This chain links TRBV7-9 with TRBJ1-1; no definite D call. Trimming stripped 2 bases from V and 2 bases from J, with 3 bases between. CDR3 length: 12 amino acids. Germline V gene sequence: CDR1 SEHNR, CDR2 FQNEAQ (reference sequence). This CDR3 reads CASSLLNTEAFF. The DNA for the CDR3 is TGTGCCAGCAGCTTACTAAACACTGAAGCTTTCTTT.